The T cell receptor beta chain described here comes from a study of OX40 agonist ivuxolimab in advanced cancers. Study-level background: Ivuxolimab, which targeted the costimulatory receptor OX40 (CD134), was an agonistic, fully human IgG2 monoclonal antibody. Among the approximately 50 dose-escalation patients, some 20 had hepatocellular carcinoma, roughly 15 melanoma, 9 renal cell carcinoma and 9 head and neck cancer. Partial responses were achieved by three dose-escalation patients, of whom one had hepatocellular carcinoma and two had cutaneous melanoma. The paper describes the monotherapy dose-escalation part (N ≈ 52 patients) of the phase I trial of ivuxolimab. Peripheral TCRbeta sequencing aimed to test whether ivuxolimab altered TCR sequence diversity and caused clonal T-cell expansion. Intravenous ivuxolimab was administered to patients every 2 weeks at six dose levels: 0.01, 0.1, 0.3, 1.5, 3 and 10 mg/kg. Prior anti-PD-1, anti-PD-L1 or anti-CTLA-4 therapy was permitted, and roughly two fifths of dose-escalation patients had received checkpoint inhibitors. In the dose-escalation cohort, 82.7% of patients were male, and the mean age was around 60 years, with a range of about 20 to 90.

Paper-wide results and their limitations: Partial responders in the 0.1-3.0 mg/kg groups had among the lowest normalized peripheral clonal expansion, especially among CD8+ T cells. Low levels of normalized T-cell clonal expansion were also seen in some nonresponding patients. After ivuxolimab, CD8+ T cells had more expanded clones than CD4+ T cells on average. At doses of 0.1 to 3.0 mg/kg, clonal expansion of both CD4+ and CD8+ T cells in blood was seen between baseline and week 6. The antigen specificity of the clonally expanded peripheral T cells was not determined.

For sequencing of the TCRbeta CDR3 region, genomic DNA was extracted from the sorted cells. The immunoSEQ Assay was used to sequence the TCRbeta CDR3 regions. This immuneACCESS table, as held by TCRdb, lists in-frame sequences with V and J called but not all clones. Of the missing ones, under half trace to an unresolved V gene in checked studies; the others have no known cause. For this sample the table gives around 39,000 clones, of which roughly 84% were detected only once. 11% of the sample lies in the top ten. The trial excluded patients who had a history of autoimmune disease or who were on systemic immunosuppression. In every dose cohort, peripheral blood was drawn for TCR sequencing at baseline, cycle 4 day 1, and cycle 7 day 1. Samples came from an open-label, multicenter, first-in-human phase I dose-escalation trial of ivuxolimab. The trial enrolled adults with locally advanced or metastatic head and neck squamous cell, hepatocellular, melanoma or renal cell carcinoma. Before TCR sequencing, CD4+ T cells and CD8+ T cells were sorted from peripheral blood as separate populations.

This clone was counted once. Its antigen remains undetermined. Base qualities are not at hand, and no much larger clone is one base apart. This TCR was sampled from an adult with an advanced solid tumor such as melanoma, head and neck, liver or kidney cancer. The sample in question was CD4+ or CD8+ T cells sorted from blood, obtained in a trial of the OX40 agonist ivuxolimab.

The DNA reads as follows: TGTGCCAGCAGAACCACAGGGACGAACACTGAAGCTTTCTTT. It codes for CASRTTGTNTEAFF. The chain employs TRBV27 and TRBJ1-1, with a tentative D gene TRBD1 over 6 matching bases. Trimming at the junction amounts to 6 bases on V and 1 base on J, and the germline ends lie 12 bases apart. CDR1 and CDR2, per the germline V gene (reference sequence), are MNHEY and SMNVEV. The CDR3, from cysteine to phenylalanine, totals 14 residues. Just the 42-base CDR3 DNA is kept, in frame starting at base 1.